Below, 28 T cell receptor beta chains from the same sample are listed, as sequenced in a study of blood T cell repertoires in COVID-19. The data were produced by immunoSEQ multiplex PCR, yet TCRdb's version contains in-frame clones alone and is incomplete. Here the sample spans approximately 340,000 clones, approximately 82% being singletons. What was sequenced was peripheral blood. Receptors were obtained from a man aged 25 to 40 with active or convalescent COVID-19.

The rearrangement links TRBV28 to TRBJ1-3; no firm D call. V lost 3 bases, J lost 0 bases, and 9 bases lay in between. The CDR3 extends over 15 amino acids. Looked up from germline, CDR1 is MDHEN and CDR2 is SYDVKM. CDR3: CASSFGSYSGNTIYF. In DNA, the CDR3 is TGTGCCAGCAGTTTTGGGAGCTACTCTGGAAACACCATATATTTT.

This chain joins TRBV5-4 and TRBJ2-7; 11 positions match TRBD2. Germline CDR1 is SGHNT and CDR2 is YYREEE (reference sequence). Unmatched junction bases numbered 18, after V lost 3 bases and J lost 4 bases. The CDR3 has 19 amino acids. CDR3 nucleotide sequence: TGTGCCAGCAGCTCCTCCGGGACTAGCGGTCCCCGGGCGTTGTACGAGCAGTACTTC. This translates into CASSSSGTSGPRALYEQYF.

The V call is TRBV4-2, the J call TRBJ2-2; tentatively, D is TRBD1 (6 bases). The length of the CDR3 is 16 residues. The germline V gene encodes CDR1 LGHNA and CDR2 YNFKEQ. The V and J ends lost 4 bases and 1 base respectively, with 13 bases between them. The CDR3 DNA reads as TGTGCCAGCAGCCTTACAGGGATAGGGAACACCGGGGAGCTGTTTTTT. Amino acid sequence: CASSLTGIGNTGELFF.

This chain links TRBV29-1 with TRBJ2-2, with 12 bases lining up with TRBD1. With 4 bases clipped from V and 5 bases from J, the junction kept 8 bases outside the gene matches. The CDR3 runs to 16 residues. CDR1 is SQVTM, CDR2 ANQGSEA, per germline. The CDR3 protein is CSVAPQGQGATGELFF. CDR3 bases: TGCAGCGTTGCGCCCCAGGGACAGGGGGCAACCGGGGAGCTGTTTTTT.

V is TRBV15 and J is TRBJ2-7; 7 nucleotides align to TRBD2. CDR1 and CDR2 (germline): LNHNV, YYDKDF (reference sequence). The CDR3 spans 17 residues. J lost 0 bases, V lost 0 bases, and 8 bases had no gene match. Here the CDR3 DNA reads TGTGCCACCAGCAGAGAAGGGCCTAGCGGAAGCTCCTACGAGCAGTACTTC. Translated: CATSREGPSGSSYEQYF. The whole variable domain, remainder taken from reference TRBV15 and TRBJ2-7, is DAMVIQNPRYQVTQFGKPVTLSCSQTLNHNVMYWYQQKSSQAPKLLFHYYDKDFNNEADTPDNFQSRRPNTSFCFLDIRSPGLGDTAMYLCATSREGPSGSSYEQYFGPGTRLTVT.

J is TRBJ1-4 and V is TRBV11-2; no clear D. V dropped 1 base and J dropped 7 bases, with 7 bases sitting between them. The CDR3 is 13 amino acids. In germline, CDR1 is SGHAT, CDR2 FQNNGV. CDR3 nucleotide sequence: TGTGCCAGCAGCTTAGGTAGAGCTGAAAAACTGTTTTTT. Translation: CASSLGRAEKLFF.

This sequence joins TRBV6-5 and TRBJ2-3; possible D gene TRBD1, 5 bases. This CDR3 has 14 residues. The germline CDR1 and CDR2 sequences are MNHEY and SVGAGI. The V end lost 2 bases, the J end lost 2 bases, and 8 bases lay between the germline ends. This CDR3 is CASSYRGNTDTQYF. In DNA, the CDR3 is TGTGCCAGCAGTTACAGGGGAAACACAGATACGCAGTATTTT.

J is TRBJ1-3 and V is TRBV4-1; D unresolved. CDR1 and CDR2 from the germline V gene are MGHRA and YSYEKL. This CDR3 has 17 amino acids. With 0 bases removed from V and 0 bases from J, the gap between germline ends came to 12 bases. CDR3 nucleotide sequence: TGCGCCAGCAGCCAAGATTTAAGAGGGAGCTCTGGAAACACCATATATTTT. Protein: CASSQDLRGSSGNTIYF.

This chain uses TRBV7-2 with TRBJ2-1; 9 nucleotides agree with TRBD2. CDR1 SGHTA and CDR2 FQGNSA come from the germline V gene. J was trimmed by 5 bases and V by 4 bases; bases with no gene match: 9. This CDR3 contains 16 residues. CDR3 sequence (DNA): TGTGCCAGCAGCTGGGATAGCGGGAGCCGCCACAATGAGCAGTTCTTC. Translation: CASSWDSGSRHNEQFF.

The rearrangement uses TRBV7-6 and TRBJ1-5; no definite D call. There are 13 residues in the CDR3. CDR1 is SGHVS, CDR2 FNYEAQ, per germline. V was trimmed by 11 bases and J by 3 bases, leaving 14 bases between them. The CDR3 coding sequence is TGTGCCGTCGCGCTGGGCGACAATCAGCCCCAGCATTTT. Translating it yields CAVALGDNQPQHF.

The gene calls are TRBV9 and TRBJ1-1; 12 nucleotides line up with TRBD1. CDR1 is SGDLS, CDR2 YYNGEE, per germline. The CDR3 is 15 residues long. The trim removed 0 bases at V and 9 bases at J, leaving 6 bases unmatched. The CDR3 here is CASSVAPGQGAKAFF. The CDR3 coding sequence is TGTGCCAGCAGCGTAGCTCCGGGACAGGGGGCGAAAGCTTTCTTT.

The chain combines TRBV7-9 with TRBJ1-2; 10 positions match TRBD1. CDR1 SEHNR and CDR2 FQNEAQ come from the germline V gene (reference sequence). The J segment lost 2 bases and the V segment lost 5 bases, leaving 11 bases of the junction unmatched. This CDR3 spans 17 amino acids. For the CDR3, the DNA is TGTGCCAGCAGCACCTTTCGGACAGGGGGAGGGAACTATGGCTACACCTTC. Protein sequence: CASSTFRTGGGNYGYTF. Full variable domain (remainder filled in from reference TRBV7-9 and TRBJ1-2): DTGVSQNPRHKITKRGQNVTFRCDPISEHNRLYWYRQTLGQGPEFLTYFQNEAQLEKSRLLSDRFSAERPKGSFSTLEIQRTEQGDSAMYLCASSTFRTGGGNYGYTFGSGTRLTVV.

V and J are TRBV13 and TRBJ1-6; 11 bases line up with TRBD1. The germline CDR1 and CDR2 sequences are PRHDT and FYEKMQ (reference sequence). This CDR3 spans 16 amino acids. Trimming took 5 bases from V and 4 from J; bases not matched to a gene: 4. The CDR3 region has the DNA TGTGCCAGCAGCCCCCGGGACAGGGGGTATAATTCACCCCTCCACTTT. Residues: CASSPRDRGYNSPLHF.

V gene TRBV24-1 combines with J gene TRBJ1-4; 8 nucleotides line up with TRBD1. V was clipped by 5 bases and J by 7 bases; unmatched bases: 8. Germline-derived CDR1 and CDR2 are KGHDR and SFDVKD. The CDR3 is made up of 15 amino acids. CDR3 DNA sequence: TGTGCCACCAGTGCCGCGACAGGGGCAGGTGAAAAACTGTTTTTT. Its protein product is CATSAATGAGEKLFF.

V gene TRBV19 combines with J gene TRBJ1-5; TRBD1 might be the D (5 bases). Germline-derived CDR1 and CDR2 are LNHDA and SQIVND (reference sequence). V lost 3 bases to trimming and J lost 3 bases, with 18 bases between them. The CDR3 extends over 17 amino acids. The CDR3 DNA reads TGTGCCAGTAGTATCATCAGGCCCCAGGGTTTCAATCAGCCCCAGCATTTT. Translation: CASSIIRPQGFNQPQHF.

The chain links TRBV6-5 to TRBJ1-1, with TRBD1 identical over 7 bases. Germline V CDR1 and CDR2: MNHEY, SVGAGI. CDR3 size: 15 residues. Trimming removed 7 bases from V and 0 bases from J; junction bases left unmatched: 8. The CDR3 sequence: CASTMTGTMNTEAFF. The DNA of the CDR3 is TGTGCCAGCACCATGACAGGGACGATGAACACTGAAGCTTTCTTT.

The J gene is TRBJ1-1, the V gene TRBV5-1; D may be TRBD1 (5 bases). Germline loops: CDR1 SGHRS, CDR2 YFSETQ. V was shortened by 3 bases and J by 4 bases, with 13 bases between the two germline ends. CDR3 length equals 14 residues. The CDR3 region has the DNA TGCGCCAGCAGCTCCAATAGGGGTCCCACTGAAGCTTTCTTT. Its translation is CASSSNRGPTEAFF.

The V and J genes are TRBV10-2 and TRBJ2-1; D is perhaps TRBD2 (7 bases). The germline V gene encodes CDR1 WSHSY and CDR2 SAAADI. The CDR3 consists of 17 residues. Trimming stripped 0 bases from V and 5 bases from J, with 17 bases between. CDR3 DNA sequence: TGCGCCAGCAGTGAGTCTGGTTGGGGGGGCGACCACAATGAGCAGTTCTTC. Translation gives CASSESGWGGDHNEQFF.

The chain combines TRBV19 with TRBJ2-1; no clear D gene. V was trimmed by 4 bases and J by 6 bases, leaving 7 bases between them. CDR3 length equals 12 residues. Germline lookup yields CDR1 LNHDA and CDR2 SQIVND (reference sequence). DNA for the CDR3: TGTGCCAGTAGTACCTCAGTCAATGAGCAGTTCTTC. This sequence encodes CASSTSVNEQFF.

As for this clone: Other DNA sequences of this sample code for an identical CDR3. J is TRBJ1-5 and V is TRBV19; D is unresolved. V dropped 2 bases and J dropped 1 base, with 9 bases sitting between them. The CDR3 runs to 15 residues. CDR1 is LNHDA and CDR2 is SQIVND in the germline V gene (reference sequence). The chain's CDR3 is CASSITGGSNQPQHF. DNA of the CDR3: TGTGCCAGTAGTATAACCGGCGGGAGCAATCAGCCCCAGCATTTT. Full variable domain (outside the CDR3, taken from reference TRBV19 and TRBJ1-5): DGGITQSPKYLFRKEGQNVTLSCEQNLNHDAMYWYRQDPGQGLRLIYYSQIVNDFQKGDIAEGYSVSREKKESFPLTVTSAQKNPTAFYLCASSITGGSNQPQHFGDGTRLSIL.

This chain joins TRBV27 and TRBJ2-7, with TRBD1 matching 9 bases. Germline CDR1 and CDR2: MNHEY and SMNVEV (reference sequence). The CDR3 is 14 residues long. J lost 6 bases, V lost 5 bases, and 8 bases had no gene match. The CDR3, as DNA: TGTGCCAGCAGTCCGGGACAGGGAGTCGGCGAGCAGTACTTC. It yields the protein CASSPGQGVGEQYF.

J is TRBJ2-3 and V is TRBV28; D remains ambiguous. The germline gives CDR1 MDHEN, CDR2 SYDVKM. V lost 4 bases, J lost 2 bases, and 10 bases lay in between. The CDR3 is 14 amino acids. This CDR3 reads CASSSWPATDTQYF. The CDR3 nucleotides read TGTGCCAGCAGTTCTTGGCCCGCCACAGATACGCAGTATTTT.

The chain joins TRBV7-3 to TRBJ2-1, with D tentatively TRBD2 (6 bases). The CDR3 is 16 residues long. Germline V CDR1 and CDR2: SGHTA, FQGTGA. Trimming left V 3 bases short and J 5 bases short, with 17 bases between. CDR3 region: CASSLQAGLANNEQFF. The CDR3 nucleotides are TGTGCCAGCAGCTTGCAGGCGGGGCTAGCGAACAATGAGCAGTTCTTC. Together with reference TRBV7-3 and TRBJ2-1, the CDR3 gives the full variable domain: GAGVSQTPSNKVTEKGKYVELRCDPISGHTALYWYRQSLGQGPEFLIYFQGTGAADDSGLPNDRFFAVRPEGSVSTLKIQRTERGDSAVYLCASSLQAGLANNEQFFGPGTRLTVL.

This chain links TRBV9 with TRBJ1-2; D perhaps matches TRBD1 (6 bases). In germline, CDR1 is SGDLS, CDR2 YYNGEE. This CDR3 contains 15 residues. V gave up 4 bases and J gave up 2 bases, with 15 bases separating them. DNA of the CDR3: TGTGCCAGCAGCCTAAGCGGACAGAAAAACTATGGCTACACCTTC. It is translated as CASSLSGQKNYGYTF.

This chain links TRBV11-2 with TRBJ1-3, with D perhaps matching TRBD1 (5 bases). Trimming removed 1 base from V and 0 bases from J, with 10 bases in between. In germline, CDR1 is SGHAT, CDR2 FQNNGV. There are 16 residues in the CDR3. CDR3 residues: CASSLGGGSSGNTIYF. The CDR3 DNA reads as TGTGCCAGCAGCTTAGGTGGGGGGTCCTCTGGAAACACCATATATTTT. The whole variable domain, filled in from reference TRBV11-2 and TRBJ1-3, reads EAGVAQSPRYKIIEKRQSVAFWCNPISGHATLYWYQQILGQGPKLLIQFQNNGVVDDSQLPKDRFSAERLKGVDSTLKIQPAKLEDSAVYLCASSLGGGSSGNTIYFGEGSWLTVV.

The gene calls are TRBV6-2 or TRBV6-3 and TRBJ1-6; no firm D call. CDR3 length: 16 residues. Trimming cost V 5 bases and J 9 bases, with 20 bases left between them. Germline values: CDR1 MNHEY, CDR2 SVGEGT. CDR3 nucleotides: TGTGCCAGCAGTCGTCCCCGGCGGATCGGGAGTTCACCCCTCCACTTT. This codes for CASSRPRRIGSSPLHF.

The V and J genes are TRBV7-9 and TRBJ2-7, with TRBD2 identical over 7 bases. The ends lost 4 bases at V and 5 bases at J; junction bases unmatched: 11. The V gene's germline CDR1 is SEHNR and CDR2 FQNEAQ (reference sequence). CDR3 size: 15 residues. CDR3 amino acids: CASSSPGGFFHEQYF. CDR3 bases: TGTGCCAGCAGCTCCCCCGGGGGGTTTTTCCACGAGCAGTACTTC.

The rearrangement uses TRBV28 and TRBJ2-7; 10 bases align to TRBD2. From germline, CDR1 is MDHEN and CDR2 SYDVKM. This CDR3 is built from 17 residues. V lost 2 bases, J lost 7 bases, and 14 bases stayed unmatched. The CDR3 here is CASSLEWLAGAIGEQYF. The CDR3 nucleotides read TGTGCCAGCAGTTTAGAATGGCTAGCGGGAGCGATAGGGGAGCAGTACTTC.